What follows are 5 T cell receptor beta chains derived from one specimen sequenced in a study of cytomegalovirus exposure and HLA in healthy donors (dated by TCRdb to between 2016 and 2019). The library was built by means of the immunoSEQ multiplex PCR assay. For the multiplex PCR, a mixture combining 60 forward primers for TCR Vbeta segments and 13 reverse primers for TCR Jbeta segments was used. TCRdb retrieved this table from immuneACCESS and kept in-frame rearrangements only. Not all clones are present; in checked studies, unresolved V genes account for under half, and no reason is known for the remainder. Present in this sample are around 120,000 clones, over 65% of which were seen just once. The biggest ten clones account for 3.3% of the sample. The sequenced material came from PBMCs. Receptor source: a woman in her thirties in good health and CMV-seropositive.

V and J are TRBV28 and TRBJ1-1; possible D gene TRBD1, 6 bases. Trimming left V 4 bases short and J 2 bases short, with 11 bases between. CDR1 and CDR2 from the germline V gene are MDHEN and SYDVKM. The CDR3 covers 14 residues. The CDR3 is CASSSPTGNTEAFF. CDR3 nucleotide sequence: TGTGCCAGCAGTTCCCCGACAGGAAACACTGAAGCTTTCTTT. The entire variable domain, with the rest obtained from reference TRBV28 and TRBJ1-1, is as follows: DVKVTQSSRYLVKRTGEKVFLECVQDMDHENMFWYRQDPGLGLRLIYFSYDVKMKEKGDIPEGYSVSREKKERFSLILESASTNQTSMYLCASSSPTGNTEAFFGQGTRLTVV.

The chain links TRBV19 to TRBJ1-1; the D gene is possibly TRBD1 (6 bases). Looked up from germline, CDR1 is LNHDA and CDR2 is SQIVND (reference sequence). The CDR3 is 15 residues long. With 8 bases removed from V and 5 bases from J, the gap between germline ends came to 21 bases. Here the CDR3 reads CASRGTHRVVTEAFF. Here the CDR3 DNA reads TGTGCCAGTCGGGGAACCCACAGGGTGGTGACTGAAGCTTTCTTT.

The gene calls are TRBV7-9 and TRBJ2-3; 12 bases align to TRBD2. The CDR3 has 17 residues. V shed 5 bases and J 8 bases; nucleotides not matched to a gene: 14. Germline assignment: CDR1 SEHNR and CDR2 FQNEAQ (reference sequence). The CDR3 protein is CASSPARGLAGGVTQYF. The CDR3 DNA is TGTGCCAGCAGCCCCGCCCGAGGGCTAGCGGGGGGGGTTACGCAGTATTTT.

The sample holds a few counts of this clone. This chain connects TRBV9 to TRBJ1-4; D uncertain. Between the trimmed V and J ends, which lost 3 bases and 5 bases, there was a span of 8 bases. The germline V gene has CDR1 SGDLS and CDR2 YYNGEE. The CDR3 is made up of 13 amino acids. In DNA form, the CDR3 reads TGTGCCAGCAGCGCGGGAGGGAATGAAAAACTGTTTTTT. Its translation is CASSAGGNEKLFF.

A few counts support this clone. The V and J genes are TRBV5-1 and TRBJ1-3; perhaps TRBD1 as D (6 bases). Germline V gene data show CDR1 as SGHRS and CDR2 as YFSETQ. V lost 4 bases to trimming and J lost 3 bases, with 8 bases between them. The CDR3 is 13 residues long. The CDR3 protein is CASSEDSGNTIYF. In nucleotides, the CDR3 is TGCGCCAGCAGCGAGGACAGTGGAAACACCATATATTTT.